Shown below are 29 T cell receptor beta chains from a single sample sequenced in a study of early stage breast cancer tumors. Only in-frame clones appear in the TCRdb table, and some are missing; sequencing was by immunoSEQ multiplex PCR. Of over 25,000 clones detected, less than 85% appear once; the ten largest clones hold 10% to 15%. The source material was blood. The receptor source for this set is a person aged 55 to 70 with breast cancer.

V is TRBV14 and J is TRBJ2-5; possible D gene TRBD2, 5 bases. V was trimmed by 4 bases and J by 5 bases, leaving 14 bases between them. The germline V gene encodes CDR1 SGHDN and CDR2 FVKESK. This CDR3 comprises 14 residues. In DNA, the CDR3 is TGTGCCAGCAGCCTGCTTCTATCGGGGGAGACCCAGTACTTC. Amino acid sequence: CASSLLLSGETQYF.

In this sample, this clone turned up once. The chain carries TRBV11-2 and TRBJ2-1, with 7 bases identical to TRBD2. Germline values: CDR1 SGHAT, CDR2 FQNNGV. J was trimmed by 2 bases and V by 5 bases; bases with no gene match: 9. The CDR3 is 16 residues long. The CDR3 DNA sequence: TGTGCCAGCAGCAAAATGACCGGGACTACCTACAATGAGCAGTTCTTC. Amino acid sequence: CASSKMTGTTYNEQFF.

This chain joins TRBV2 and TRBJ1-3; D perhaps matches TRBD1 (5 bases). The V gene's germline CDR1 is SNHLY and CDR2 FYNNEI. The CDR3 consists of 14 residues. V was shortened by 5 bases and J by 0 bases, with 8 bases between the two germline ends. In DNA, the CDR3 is TGTGCCAGCAGTAGGACATCCTCTGGAAACACCATATATTTT. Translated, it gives CASSRTSSGNTIYF.

CDR3 sequence reads: CASSLVSGAYEQYF. CDR3 nucleotide sequence: TGTGCCAGCAGCTTAGTATCAGGGGCCTACGAGCAGTACTTC. The V and J genes are TRBV11-2 and TRBJ2-7; possible D gene TRBD1, 6 bases. Trimming removed 1 base from V and 2 bases from J, with 9 bases in between. CDR3 length equals 14 residues. Germline assignment: CDR1 SGHAT and CDR2 FQNNGV.

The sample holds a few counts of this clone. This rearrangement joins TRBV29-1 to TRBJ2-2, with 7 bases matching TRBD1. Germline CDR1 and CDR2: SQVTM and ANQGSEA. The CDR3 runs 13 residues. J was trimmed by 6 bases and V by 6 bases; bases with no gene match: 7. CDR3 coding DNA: TGCAGCGTCCAAACCACAGGGGCCGGGGAGCTGTTTTTT. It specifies CSVQTTGAGELFF.

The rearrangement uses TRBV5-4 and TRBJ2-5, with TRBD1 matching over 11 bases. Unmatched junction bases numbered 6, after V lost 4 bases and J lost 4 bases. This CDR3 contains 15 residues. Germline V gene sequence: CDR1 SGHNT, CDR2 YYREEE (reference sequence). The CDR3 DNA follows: TGTGCCAGCAGCCCCCGGGACAGGGGGGGAGAGACCCAGTACTTC. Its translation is CASSPRDRGGETQYF.

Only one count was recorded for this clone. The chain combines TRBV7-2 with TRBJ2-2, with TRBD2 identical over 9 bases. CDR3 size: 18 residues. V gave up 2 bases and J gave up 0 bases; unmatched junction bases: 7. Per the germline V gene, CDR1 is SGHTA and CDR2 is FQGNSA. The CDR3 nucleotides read TGTGCCAGCAGCTTATTGGGCTTAGCGGGGGCGAACACCGGGGAGCTGTTTTTT. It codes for CASSLLGLAGANTGELFF.

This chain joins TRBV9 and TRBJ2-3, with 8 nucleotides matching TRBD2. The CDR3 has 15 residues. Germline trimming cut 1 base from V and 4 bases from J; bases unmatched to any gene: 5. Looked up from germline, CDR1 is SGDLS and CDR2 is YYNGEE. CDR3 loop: CASSVRQAGADTQYF. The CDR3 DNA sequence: TGTGCCAGCAGCGTAAGACAAGCGGGAGCAGATACGCAGTATTTT.

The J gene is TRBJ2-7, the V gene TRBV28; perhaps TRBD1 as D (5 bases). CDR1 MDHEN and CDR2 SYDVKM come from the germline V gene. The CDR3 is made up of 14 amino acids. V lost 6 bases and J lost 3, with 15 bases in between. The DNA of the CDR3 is TGTGCCAGCAGAACTGACACCGGACACTACGAGCAGTACTTC. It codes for CASRTDTGHYEQYF. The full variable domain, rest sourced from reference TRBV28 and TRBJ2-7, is DVKVTQSSRYLVKRTGEKVFLECVQDMDHENMFWYRQDPGLGLRLIYFSYDVKMKEKGDIPEGYSVSREKKERFSLILESASTNQTSMYLCASRTDTGHYEQYFGPGTRLTVT.

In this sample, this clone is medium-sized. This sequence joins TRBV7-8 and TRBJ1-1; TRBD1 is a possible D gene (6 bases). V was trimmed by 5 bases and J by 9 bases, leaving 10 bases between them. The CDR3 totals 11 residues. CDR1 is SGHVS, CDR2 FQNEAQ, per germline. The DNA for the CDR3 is TGTGCCAGCAGCGCCGGGACACAAGCTTTCTTT. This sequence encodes CASSAGTQAFF. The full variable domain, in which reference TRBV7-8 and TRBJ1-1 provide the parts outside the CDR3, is GAGVSQSPRYKVAKRGQDVALRCDPISGHVSLFWYQQALGQGPEFLTYFQNEAQLDKSGLPSDRFFAERPEGSVSTLKIQRTQQEDSAVYLCASSAGTQAFFGQGTRLTVV.

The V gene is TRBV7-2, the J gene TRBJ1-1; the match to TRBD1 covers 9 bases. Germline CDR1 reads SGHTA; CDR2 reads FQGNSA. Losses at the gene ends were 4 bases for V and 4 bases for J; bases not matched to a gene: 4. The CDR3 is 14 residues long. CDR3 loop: CASSSGQGSTEAFF. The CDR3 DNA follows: TGTGCCAGCAGCTCGGGACAGGGAAGCACTGAAGCTTTCTTT. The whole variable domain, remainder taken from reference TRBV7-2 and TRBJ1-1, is GAGVSQSPSNKVTEKGKDVELRCDPISGHTALYWYRQSLGQGLEFLIYFQGNSAPDKSGLPSDRFSAERTGGSVSTLTIQRTQQEDSAVYLCASSSGQGSTEAFFGQGTRLTVV.

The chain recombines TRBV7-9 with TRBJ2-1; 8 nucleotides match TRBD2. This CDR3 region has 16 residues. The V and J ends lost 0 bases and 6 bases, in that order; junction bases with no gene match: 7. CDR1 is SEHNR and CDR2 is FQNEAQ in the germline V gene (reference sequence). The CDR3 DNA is TGTGCCAGCAGCTTAGCAGCTAGCGGGCACTCCAATGAGCAGTTCTTC. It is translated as CASSLAASGHSNEQFF.

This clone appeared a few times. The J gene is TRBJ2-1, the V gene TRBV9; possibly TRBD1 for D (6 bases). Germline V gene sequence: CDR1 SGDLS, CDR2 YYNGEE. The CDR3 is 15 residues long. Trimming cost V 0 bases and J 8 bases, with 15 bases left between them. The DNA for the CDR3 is TGTGCCAGCAGCGTAGAAAGGCAGGGGTCGGATGAGCAGTTCTTC. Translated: CASSVERQGSDEQFF.

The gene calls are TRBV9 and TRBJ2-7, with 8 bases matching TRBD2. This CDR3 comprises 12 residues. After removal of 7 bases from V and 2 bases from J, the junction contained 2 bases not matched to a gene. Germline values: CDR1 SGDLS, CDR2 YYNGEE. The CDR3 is CASGLAPYEQYF. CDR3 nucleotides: TGTGCCAGCGGACTAGCCCCCTACGAGCAGTACTTC.

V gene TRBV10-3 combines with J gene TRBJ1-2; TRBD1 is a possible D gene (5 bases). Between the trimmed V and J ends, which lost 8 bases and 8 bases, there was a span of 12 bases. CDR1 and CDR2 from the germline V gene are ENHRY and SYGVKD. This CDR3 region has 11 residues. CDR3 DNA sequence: TGTGCCATCGTGGGGGGTGGCGGCTACACCTTC. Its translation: CAIVGGGGYTF.

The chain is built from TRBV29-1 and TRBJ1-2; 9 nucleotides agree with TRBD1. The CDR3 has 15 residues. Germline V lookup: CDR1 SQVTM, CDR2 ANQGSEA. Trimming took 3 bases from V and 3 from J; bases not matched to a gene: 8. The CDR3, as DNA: TGCAGCGTTGAGGGGGGGGGACAGGGATACTATGGCTACACCTTC. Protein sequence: CSVEGGGQGYYGYTF.

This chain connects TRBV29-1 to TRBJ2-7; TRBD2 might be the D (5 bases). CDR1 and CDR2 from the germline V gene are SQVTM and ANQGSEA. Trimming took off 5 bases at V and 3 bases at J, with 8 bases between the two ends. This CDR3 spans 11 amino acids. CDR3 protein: CSVTRDYEQYF. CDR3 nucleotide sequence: TGCAGCGTTACGAGGGACTACGAGCAGTACTTC.

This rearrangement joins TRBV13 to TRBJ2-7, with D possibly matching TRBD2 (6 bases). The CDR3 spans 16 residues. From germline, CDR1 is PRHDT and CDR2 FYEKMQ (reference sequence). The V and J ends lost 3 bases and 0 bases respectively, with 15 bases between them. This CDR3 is CASSFAEASDSYEQYF. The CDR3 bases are TGTGCCAGCAGCTTCGCCGAGGCTAGCGACTCCTACGAGCAGTACTTC.

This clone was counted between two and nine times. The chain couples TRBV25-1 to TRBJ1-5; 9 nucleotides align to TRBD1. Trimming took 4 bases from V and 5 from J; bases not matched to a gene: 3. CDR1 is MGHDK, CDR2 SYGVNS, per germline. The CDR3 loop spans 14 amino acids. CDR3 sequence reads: CASSATGGHQPQHF. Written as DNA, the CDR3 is TGTGCCAGCAGTGCAACAGGGGGCCATCAGCCCCAGCATTTT.

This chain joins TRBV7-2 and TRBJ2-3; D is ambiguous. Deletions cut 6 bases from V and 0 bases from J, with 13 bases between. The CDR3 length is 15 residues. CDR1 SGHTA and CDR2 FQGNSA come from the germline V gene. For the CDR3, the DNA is TGTGCCAGCAGGGCCGGGTCTGCTAGCACAGATACGCAGTATTTT. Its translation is CASRAGSASTDTQYF.

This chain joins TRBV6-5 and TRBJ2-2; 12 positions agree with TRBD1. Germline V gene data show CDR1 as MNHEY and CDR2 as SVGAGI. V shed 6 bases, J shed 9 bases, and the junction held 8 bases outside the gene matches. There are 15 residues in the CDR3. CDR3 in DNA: TGTGCCAGCAGCGACGGGACAGGGGGCAAAAGGGAGCTGTTTTTT. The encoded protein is CASSDGTGGKRELFF.

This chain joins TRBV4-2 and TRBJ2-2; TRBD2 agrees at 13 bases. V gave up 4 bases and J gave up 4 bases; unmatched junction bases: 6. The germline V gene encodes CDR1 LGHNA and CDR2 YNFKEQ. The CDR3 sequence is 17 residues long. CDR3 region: CASSPAGLAGLTGELFF. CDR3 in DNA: TGTGCCAGCAGCCCAGCGGGACTAGCGGGACTCACCGGGGAGCTGTTTTTT.

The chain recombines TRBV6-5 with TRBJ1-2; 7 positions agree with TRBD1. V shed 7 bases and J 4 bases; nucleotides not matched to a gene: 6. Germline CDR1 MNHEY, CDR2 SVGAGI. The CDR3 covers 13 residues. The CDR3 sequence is CASTPGQIYGYTF. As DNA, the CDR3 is TGTGCCAGCACTCCGGGACAGATCTATGGCTACACCTTC.

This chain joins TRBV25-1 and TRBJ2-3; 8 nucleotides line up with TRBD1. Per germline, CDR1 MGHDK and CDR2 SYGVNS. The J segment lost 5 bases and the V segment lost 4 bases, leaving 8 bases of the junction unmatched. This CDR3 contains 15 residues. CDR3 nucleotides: TGTGCCAGCAGTGGCGCAGGGGGCGGCAAAGATACGCAGTATTTT. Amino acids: CASSGAGGGKDTQYF.

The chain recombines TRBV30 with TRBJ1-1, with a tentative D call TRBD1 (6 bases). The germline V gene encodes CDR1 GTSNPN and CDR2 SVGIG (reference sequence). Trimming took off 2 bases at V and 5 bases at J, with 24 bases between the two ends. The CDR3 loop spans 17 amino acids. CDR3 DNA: TGTGCCTGGAGTTTGGGGAACAGGGAACATTGGAGGACTGAAGCTTTCTTT. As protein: CAWSLGNREHWRTEAFF.

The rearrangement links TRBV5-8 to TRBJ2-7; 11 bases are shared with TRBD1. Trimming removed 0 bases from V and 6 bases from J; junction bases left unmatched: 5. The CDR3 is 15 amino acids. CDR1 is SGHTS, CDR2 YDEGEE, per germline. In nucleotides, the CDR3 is TGTGCCAGCAGCTTGGGCGGACAGGGGGCTAGCGAGCAGTACTTC. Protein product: CASSLGGQGASEQYF.

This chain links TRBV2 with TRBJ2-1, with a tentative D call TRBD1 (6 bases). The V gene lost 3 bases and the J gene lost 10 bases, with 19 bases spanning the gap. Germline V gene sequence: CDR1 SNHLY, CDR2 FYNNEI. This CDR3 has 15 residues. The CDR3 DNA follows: TGTGCCAGCAGTGACGGGCAGGGGTTAAGAAGGGAGCAGTTCTTC. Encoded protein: CASSDGQGLRREQFF.

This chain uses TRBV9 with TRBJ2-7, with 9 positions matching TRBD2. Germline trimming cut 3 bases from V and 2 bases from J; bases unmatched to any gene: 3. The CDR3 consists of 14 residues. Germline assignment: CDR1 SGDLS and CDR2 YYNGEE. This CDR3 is CASSGRGRAYEQYF. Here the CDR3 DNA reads TGTGCCAGCAGCGGGCGCGGGAGGGCCTACGAGCAGTACTTC.

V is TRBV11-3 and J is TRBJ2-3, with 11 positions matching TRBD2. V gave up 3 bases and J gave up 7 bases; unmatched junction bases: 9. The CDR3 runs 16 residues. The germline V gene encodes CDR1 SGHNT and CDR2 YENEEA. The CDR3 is CASSLLAGGGGNTQYF. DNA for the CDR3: TGTGCCAGCAGCTTGCTAGCGGGAGGCGGGGGGAATACGCAGTATTTT. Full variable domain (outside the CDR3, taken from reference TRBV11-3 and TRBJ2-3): EAGVVQSPRYKIIEKKQPVAFWCNPISGHNTLYWYLQNLGQGPELLIRYENEEAVDDSQLPKDRFSAERLKGVDSTLKIQPAELGDSAVYLCASSLLAGGGGNTQYFGPGTRLTVL.